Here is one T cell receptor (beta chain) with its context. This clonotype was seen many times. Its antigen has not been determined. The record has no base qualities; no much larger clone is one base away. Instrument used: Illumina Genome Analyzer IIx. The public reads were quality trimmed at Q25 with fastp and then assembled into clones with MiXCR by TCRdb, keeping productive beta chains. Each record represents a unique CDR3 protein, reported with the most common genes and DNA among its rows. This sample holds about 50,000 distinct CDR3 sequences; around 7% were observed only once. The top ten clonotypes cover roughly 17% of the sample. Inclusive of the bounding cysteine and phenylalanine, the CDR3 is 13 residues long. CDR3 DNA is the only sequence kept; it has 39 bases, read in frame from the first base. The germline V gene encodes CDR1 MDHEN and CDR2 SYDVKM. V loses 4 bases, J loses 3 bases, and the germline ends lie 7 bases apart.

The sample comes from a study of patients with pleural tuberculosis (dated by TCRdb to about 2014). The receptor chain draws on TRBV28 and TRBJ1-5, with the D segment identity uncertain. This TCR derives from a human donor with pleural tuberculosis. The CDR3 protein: CASSYRPNQPQHF. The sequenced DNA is TGTGCCAGCAGTTATAGACCCAATCAGCCCCAGCATTTT. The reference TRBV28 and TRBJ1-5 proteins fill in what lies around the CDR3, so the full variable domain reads DVKVTQSSRYLVKRTGEKVFLECVQDMDHENMFWYRQDPGLGLRLIYFSYDVKMKEKGDIPEGYSVSREKKERFSLILESASTNQTSMYLCASSYRPNQPQHFGDGTRLSIL.